This T cell receptor beta chain was obtained from a study of brain metastases from non-small cell lung cancer. CDR1 and CDR2 (germline): MDHEN, SYDVKM. The germline V and J ends were trimmed by 6 bases and 5 bases, with 16 bases remaining between them. The CDR3 is 14 amino acids. The repertoire was sequenced with immunoSEQ multiplex PCR; TCRdb's copy has only in-frame clones and lacks some. The sample lists over a thousand clones; about 80% were seen once. This clone rates as large. The V and J genes are TRBV28 and TRBJ1-1; possible D gene TRBD1, 6 bases. This clonotype was obtained from a donor over 35 with non-small cell lung cancer. The sequencing input was tumor-adjacent normal tissue. The CDR3 spells CASSSGASKTEAFF. CDR3 DNA: TGTGCCAGCAGCTCGGGGGCGTCAAAAACTGAAGCTTTCTTT.